This T cell receptor (beta chain) was sequenced during a study of cytomegalovirus exposure and HLA in healthy donors. Clones were sequenced by immunoSEQ multiplex PCR, and TCRdb holds only the in-frame ones, with some missing. The sample shows 150,000 to 200,000 clones, approximately 88% of them seen only once. The germline gives CDR1 MDHEN, CDR2 SYDVKM. The CDR3 is made up of 15 amino acids. V gave up 5 bases and J gave up 3 bases; unmatched junction bases: 8. Regarding this clone: What it binds is not known.

Whole-study results and caveats: Per published reports, the classifier diagnosed cytomegalovirus status with high specificity and sensitivity.

Sequenced sample: PBMCs. The chain carries TRBV28 and TRBJ2-3, with 7 bases identical to TRBD2. This clonotype originated in a man aged 30-40 years in good health and CMV-seropositive. The CDR3 is CASSLGDYKTDTQYF. Written as DNA, the CDR3 is TGTGCCAGCAGTCTGGGGGACTACAAAACAGATACGCAGTATTTT.